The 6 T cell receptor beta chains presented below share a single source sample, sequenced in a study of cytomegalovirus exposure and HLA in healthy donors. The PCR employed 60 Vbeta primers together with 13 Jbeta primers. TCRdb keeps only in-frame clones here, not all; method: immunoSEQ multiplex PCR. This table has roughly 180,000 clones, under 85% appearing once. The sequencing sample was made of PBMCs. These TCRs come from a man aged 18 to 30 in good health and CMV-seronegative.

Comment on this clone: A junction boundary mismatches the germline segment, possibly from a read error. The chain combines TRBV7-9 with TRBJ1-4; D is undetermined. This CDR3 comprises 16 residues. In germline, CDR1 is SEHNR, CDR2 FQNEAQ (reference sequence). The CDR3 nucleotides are TGTTCCAGCAGCTTGCCACAGACGTTGGCTCGTGAAAAACTGTTTTTT. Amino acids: CSSSLPQTLAREKLFF.

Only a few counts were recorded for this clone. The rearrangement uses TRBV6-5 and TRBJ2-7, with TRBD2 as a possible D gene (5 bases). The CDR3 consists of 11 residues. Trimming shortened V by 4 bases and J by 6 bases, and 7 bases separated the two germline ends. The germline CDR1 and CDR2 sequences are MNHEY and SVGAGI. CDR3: CASSSEGEQYF. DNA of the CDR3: TGTGCCAGCAGTTCCGAGGGCGAGCAGTACTTC.

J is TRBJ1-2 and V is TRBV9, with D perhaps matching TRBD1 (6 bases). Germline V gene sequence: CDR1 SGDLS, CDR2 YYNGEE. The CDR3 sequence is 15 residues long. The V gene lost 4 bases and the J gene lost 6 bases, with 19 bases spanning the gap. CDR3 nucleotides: TGTGCCAGCAGCTTGGGGGCGGGGGGACGGGATGGCTACACCTTC. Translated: CASSLGAGGRDGYTF.

CDR3 amino acids: CASSESGISGDEQYF. The DNA of the CDR3 is TGTGCCAGCAGCGAATCAGGAATCAGCGGCGACGAGCAGTACTTC. This chain joins TRBV9 and TRBJ2-7, with a tentative D call TRBD2 (5 bases). Germline CDR1 and CDR2: SGDLS and YYNGEE. The CDR3 covers 15 residues. V lost 3 bases, J lost 5 bases, and 18 bases lay in between.

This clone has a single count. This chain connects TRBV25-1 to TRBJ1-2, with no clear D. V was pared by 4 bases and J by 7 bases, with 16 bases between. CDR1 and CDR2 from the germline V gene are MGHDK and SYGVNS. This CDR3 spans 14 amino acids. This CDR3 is CASSGPFPAGGYTF. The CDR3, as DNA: TGTGCCAGCAGTGGTCCATTCCCCGCGGGTGGCTACACCTTC.

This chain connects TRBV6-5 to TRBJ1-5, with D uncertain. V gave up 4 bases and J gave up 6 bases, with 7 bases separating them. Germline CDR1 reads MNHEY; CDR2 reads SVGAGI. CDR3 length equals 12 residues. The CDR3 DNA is TGTGCCAGCAGTTCCCCGGGTCAGCCCCAGCATTTT. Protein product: CASSSPGQPQHF.